A selection of T cell receptor beta chains follows, all from one sample in a study of CD8+CD57+ T cells in acquired aplastic anemia. Each CDR3 protein gets one entry after TCRdb re-called the reads with MiXCR. Here the sample spans about 160,000 distinct CDR3 sequences, around 50% being singletons. The specimen sequenced was sorted CD4+, CD8+, or CD8+CD57+ T cells (not recorded which) from PBMCs. The receptors were gathered from a human donor with aplastic anemia. Each CDR3 is given with its conserved first and last residue. Fields, in order: CDR3 DNA, CDR3 protein, clone size, J gene, D gene, V gene. A D gene is named only where the DNA matches it firmly. Only some rows state a clone size, as once, few, many or a class for expanded clones.

TGCAGTGCTAGATTGTCGGCAGCCCAAGAGACCCAGTACTTC CSARLSAAQETQYF - TRBJ2-5 - TRBV20-1
TGTGCCAGCAGCTCCACGCAACAGGGGTTGAACACTGAAGCTTTCTTT CASSSTQQGLNTEAFF - TRBJ1-1 TRBD1 TRBV11-2
TGTGCCAGCAGCCAAGGGACAGGGGGCGGCGAGCAGTACTTC CASSQGTGGGEQYF many TRBJ2-7 TRBD1 TRBV3-1
TGTGCCAGCAGGCTTGACGGGAACACTGAAGCTTTCTTT CASRLDGNTEAFF many TRBJ1-1 - TRBV6-1
TGTGCCAGCAGTGAACGGCGGGAGGCCTACGAGCAGTACTTC CASSERREAYEQYF many TRBJ2-7 TRBD2 TRBV2
TGTGCCAGCAGCTTACTAGCGGGAGCAGGGGAGACCCAGTACTTC CASSLLAGAGETQYF many TRBJ2-5 TRBD2 TRBV7-9
TGCAGTGCTAGGGGTAGTGGGAGATCAAACAATGAGCAGTTCTTC CSARGSGRSNNEQFF few TRBJ2-1 - TRBV20-1
TGTGCCAGCAGTGAACGGGGGAAGAGCACAGATACGCAGTATTTT CASSERGKSTDTQYF few TRBJ2-3 - TRBV2
TGTGCCAGCAGTGAAGGCTACTACGAGCAGTACTTC CASSEGYYEQYF many TRBJ2-7 - TRBV6-1
TGTGCCAGCGCCTATTCGGGGGACTTAGTATACGAGCAGTACTTC CASAYSGDLVYEQYF many TRBJ2-7 - TRBV12-3/TRBV12-4
TGTGCCAGTATGGGGGGCGTCGGAAAACTGTTTTTT CASMGGVGKLFF - TRBJ1-4 - TRBV19
TGTGCCACCAGCGCGGGACTAGCGGCGGGCACAGATACGCAGTATTTT CATSAGLAAGTDTQYF - TRBJ2-3 TRBD2 TRBV15
TGTGCCAGCAGCTTTACCTGTGCCACGGATCCCTATAATTCACCCCTCCACTTT CASSFTCATDPYNSPLHF - TRBJ1-6 - TRBV11-1
TGTGCCAGCAGTGCTAGATCACAGCCGAACACTGAAGCTTTCTTT CASSARSQPNTEAFF once TRBJ1-1 - TRBV9
TGTGCCAGCAGCTCTGGATGGCAGGCCGGGAATCAGCCCCAGCATTTT CASSSGWQAGNQPQHF many TRBJ1-5 - TRBV7-9
TGCGCCAGCAGCTTGAGGCCTAGCGGGAGCTACAATGAGCAGTTCTTC CASSLRPSGSYNEQFF many TRBJ2-1 TRBD2 TRBV5-1
TGTGCCAGCAGCTTGTCACCTACGGGCTCCTACGAGCAGTACTTC CASSLSPTGSYEQYF many TRBJ2-7 - TRBV11-1
TGCAGCGGGATGCTCCGGGACCGGAGTACTGAAGCTTTCTTT CSGMLRDRSTEAFF once TRBJ1-1 - TRBV29-1
TGTGCCAGCAGCTTAGGAAGCGGTAGCACAGATACGCAGTATTTT CASSLGSGSTDTQYF few TRBJ2-3 - TRBV11-2
TGTGCCAGCAGTTTATCGGCGGGTATGAACACTGAAGCTTTCTTT CASSLSAGMNTEAFF - TRBJ1-1 - TRBV27
TGTGCCAGCAGCAAAGACATAGCTGAGACCCAGTACTTC CASSKDIAETQYF few TRBJ2-5 - TRBV7-8
TGCAGTGCTAGCAGGATGCTTGACTCGGGTAGCAATCAGCCCCAGCATTTT CSASRMLDSGSNQPQHF few TRBJ1-5 - TRBV20-1
TGTGCCAGCAGAGGGGGGGTCTATGGCTACACCTTT CASRGGVYGYTF - TRBJ1-2 - TRBV7-3
TGTGCCAGCAGCTTCAATCCGGGACAGGGTGGCGGCTACACCTTC CASSFNPGQGGGYTF many TRBJ1-2 TRBD1 TRBV5-5
TGTGCCAGCAGTCTCGGGGACTACATCACAGATACGCAGTATTTT CASSLGDYITDTQYF many TRBJ2-3 TRBD2 TRBV12-3/TRBV12-4
TGCAGTGCCTCAGGCGTAGTTGGGGTCTACAATGAGCAGTTCTTC CSASGVVGVYNEQFF many TRBJ2-1 - TRBV20-1
TGCAGTGCTAGACCGGGGGGGAACACTGAAGCTTTCTTT CSARPGGNTEAFF many TRBJ1-1 - TRBV20-1
TGTGCCAGCATTCACAGTACTGGGGCCAACGTCCTGACTTTC CASIHSTGANVLTF many TRBJ2-6 - TRBV6-1
TGCAGTGCTGTTGGACTGGACACCGGGGAGCTGTTTTTT CSAVGLDTGELFF - TRBJ2-2 - TRBV20-1
TGCGCCAGCAGCTTGAGGTCCGGACTTAGCTACGAGCGGTACTTC CASSLRSGLSYERYF - TRBJ2-7 - TRBV5-1
TGTGCCAGTAGTCCTACAGGGACGGACATTCAGTACTTC CASSPTGTDIQYF many TRBJ2-4 - TRBV19
TGTGCCAGCTTGCGGATAACTAGCGGAGACCTTAGCGGGGAGCTGTTTTTT CASLRITSGDLSGELFF many TRBJ2-2 TRBD2 TRBV7-9
TGTGCCAGTAGTATCGGGACACCGAAACAGCCCCAGCATTTT CASSIGTPKQPQHF - TRBJ1-5 - TRBV19
TGTGCCAGCAGCTTAGAGGTTCACGGAGCGAACACCGGGGAGCTGTTTTTT CASSLEVHGANTGELFF many TRBJ2-2 - TRBV7-9
TGTGCCAGCAAGGTCGGCAGCGCCTCTGGAAACACCATATATTTT CASKVGSASGNTIYF many TRBJ1-3 - TRBV6-1
TGTGCCAGTAGGGGACCGGGACAGGCATCCTACGAGCAGTACTTC CASRGPGQASYEQYF - TRBJ2-7 TRBD1 TRBV19
TGTGCCAGCACCAAAGCGGGAGGGTCAGTAGAGCAGTTCTTC CASTKAGGSVEQFF many TRBJ2-1 TRBD2 TRBV5-6
TGCGCCAGCAGGGTGCCGGGACTAGCGGGAGACGGGGAGCAGTACTTC CASRVPGLAGDGEQYF - TRBJ2-7 TRBD2 TRBV10-1
TGTGCCAGCAGCGGGCGGGACAGGGCCTACGAGCAGTACTTC CASSGRDRAYEQYF few TRBJ2-7 TRBD1 TRBV7-9
TGCAGTGCTAGAGATGAAGTAAAAGGCTACACCTTC CSARDEVKGYTF many TRBJ1-2 - TRBV20-1
TGCAGCTCCACCGGGGGAGTAATGGGGGAGCAGTACTTC CSSTGGVMGEQYF few TRBJ2-7 - TRBV29-1
TGTGCCTGGAGTCTGGCCCCCTACGAGCAGTACTTC CAWSLAPYEQYF many TRBJ2-7 - TRBV30
TGCAGCCCAGTTGGGACTAGCGGAGGAGATACGCAGTATTTT CSPVGTSGGDTQYF - TRBJ2-3 TRBD2 TRBV29-1
TGTGCCACCAGTGCCCAGGAGGCTAGCAGCTACAATGAGCAGTTCTTC CATSAQEASSYNEQFF - TRBJ2-1 - TRBV24-1
TGTGCCAGCAGCCTGAGTGGGCCTGAAGCTTTCTTT CASSLSGPEAFF - TRBJ1-1 - TRBV7-8
TGTGCCAGCAGACAGGGGGGAGGCGAGCAGTACTTC CASRQGGGEQYF - TRBJ2-7 TRBD1 TRBV2
TGTGCCAGTCGGATGGCCCAGGGTTCGGCTTTCTTT CASRMAQGSAFF many TRBJ1-1 - TRBV19
TGTGCCAGCACAGGCCGCACAGATACGCAGTATTTT CASTGRTDTQYF once TRBJ2-3 - TRBV12-3/TRBV12-4
TGTGCCAGCAGCCCTGGACAGGGACGGGGCTATGGCTACACCTTC CASSPGQGRGYGYTF few TRBJ1-2 TRBD1 TRBV5-4
TGTGCCAGCAGAGGGATCAGGGTTTCCTACGAGCAGTACTTC CASRGIRVSYEQYF - TRBJ2-7 - TRBV2
TGTGCCAGCAGCCCAATCGGTGCATTACAGGGAAACGATCAGCCCCAGCATTTT CASSPIGALQGNDQPQHF few TRBJ1-5 - TRBV13
TGTGCCACCAGACCGACGGGACAGGGCGGCGATGAGCAGTTCTTC CATRPTGQGGDEQFF - TRBJ2-1 TRBD1 TRBV24-1
TGTGCCAGCAGCTTGCCGGGAAGATACAATGAGCAGTTCTTC CASSLPGRYNEQFF - TRBJ2-1 - TRBV5-6
TGCAGCGCTGGGGGGGTGACACGGGATGGCTACACCTTC CSAGGVTRDGYTF - TRBJ1-2 - TRBV29-1
TGCGCCAGCAGCTTGGTGTCAGACCAAGAGACCCAGTACTTC CASSLVSDQETQYF - TRBJ2-5 - TRBV5-1